This entry is about one TCR beta chain. The CDR3 contains 13 residues. Germline CDR1 is SGDLS and CDR2 is YYNGEE. V lost 1 base and J lost 3; bases outside the gene matches: 0. The sample belongs to a study of blood T cell repertoires in COVID-19. The method was immunoSEQ multiplex PCR; TCRdb's version includes in-frame clones alone and lacks a portion of them. This sample has approximately 350,000 clones, with around 89% found just once. Individuals drawn from approximately 22 US areas were about 18 to 100 years old. Assignment of participants to cohorts was predicated upon participant-reported clinical history. Two negative PCRs, clearance, or symptom resolution had been documented for recovered Cohort 3 donors.

This clonotype was sampled from a man aged 18 to 30 who had recovered from COVID-19. V is TRBV9 and J is TRBJ2-7, with 8 bases lining up with TRBD2. The material sequenced was PBMCs or T cells enriched from blood (not recorded which). The CDR3 is CASSVTSGYEQYF. The CDR3 bases are TGTGCCAGCAGCGTAACTAGCGGCTACGAGCAGTACTTC. Complete variable domain (other parts from reference TRBV9 and TRBJ2-7): DSGVTQTPKHLITATGQRVTLRCSPRSGDLSVYWYQQSLDQGLQFLIQYYNGEERAKGNILERFSAQQFPDLHSELNLSSLELGDSALYFCASSVTSGYEQYFGPGTRLTVT.